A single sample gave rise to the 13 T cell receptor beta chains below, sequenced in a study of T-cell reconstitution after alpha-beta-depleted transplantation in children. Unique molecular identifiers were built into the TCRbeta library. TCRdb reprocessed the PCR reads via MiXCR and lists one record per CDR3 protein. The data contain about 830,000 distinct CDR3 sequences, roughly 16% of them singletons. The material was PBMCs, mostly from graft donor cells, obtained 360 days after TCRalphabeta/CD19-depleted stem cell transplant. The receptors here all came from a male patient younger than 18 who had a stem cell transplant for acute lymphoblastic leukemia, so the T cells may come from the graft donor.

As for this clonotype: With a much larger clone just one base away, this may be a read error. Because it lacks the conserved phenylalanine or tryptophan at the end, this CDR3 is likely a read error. The CDR3 nucleotides are TGTGCCAGCAGCGCCCGAAATCGGCCCTACGAGCAGTACCTC. It encodes CASSARNRPYEQYL. The chain couples TRBV7-9 to TRBJ2-7; D unclear. The germline V gene has CDR1 SEHNR and CDR2 FQNEAQ (reference sequence). CDR3 length: 14 residues. Trimming cost V 5 bases and J 2 bases, with 13 bases left between them.

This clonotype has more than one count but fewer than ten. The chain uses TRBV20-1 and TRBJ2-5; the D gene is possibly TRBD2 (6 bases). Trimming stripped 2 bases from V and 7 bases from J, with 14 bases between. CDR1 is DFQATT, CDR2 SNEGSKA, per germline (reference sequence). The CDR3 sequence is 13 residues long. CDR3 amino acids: CSARSSSGGTQYF. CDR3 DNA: TGCAGTGCTAGATCCAGTAGCGGTGGGACCCAGTACTTC.

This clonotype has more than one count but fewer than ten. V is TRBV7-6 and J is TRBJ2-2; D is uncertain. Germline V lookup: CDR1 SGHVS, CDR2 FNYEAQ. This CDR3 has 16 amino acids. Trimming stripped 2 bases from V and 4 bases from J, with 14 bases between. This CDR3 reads CASSLPPGAATGELFF. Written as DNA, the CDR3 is TGTGCCAGCAGCTTACCCCCCGGTGCGGCCACCGGGGAGCTGTTTTTT.

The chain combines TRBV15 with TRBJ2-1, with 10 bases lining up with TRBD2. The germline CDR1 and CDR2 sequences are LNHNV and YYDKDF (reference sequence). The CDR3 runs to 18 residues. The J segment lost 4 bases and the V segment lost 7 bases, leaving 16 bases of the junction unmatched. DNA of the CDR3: TGTGCCACCACCCTAGACCCCCCACTAGCGGGACCTTACAATGAGCAGTTCTTC. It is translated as CATTLDPPLAGPYNEQFF.

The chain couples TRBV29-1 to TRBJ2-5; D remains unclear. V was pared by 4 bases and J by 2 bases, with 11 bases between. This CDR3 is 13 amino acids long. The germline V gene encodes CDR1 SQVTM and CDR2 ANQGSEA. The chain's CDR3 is CSVVRWVQETQYF. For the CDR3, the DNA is TGCAGCGTTGTACGTTGGGTGCAAGAGACCCAGTACTTC.

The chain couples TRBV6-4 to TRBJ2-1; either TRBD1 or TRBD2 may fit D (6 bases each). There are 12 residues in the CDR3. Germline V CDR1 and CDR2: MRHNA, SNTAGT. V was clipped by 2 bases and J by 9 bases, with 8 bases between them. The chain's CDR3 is CASSDGGREQFF. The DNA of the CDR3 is TGTGCCAGCAGTGACGGGGGGCGTGAGCAGTTCTTC.

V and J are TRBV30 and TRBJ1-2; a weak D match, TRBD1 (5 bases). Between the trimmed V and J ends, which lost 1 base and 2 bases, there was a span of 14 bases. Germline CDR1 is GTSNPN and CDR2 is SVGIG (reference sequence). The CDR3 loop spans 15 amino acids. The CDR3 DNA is TGTGCCTGGAGTGCCCTCGGGGCGAGAAACTATGGCTACACCTTC. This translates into CAWSALGARNYGYTF. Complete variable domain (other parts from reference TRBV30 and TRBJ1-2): SQTIHQWPATLVQPVGSPLSLECTVEGTSNPNLYWYRQAAGRGLQLLFYSVGIGQISSEVPQNLSASRPQDRQFILSSKKLLLSDSGFYLCAWSALGARNYGYTFGSGTRLTVV.

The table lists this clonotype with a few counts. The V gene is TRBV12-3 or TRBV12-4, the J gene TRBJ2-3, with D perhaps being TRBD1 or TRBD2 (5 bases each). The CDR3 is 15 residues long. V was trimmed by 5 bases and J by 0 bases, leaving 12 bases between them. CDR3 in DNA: TGTGCCAGCAGTCGTGAGGGGTTGAGCACAGATACGCAGTATTTT. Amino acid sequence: CASSREGLSTDTQYF.

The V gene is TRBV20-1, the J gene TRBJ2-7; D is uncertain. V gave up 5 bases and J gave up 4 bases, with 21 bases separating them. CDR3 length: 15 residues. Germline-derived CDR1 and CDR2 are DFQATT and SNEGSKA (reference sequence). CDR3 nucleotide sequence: TGCAGTGCTCTCCCTCCGACCAACCTCCTTTACGAGCAGTACTTC. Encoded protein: CSALPPTNLLYEQYF.

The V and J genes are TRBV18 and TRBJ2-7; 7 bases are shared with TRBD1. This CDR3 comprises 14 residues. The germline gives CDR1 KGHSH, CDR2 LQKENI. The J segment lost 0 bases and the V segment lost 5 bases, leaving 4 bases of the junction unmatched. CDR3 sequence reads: CASSTWTGSYEQYF. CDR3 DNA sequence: TGTGCCAGCTCAACCTGGACAGGCTCCTACGAGCAGTACTTC.

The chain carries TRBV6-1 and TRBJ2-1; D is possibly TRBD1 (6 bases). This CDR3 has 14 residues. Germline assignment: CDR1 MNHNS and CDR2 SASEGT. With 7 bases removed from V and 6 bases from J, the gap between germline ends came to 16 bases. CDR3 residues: CASKGTRKPNEQFF. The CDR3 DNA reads TGTGCCAGCAAGGGGACACGAAAACCCAATGAGCAGTTCTTC.

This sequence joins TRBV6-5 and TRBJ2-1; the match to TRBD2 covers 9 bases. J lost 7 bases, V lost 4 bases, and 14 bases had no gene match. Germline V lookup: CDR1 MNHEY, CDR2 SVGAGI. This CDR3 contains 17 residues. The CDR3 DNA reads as TGTGCCAGCAGTTCCGACTTTCAAGCGGGAGGAGGAAATGAGCAGTTCTTC. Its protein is CASSSDFQAGGGNEQFF.

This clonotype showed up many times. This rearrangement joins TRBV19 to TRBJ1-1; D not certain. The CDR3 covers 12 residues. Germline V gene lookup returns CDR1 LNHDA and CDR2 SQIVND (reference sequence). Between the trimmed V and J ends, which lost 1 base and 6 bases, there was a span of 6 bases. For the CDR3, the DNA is TGTGCCAGTAGTATAGGACTGGCTGAAGCTTTCTTT. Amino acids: CASSIGLAEAFF.